These 8 T cell receptor beta chains originate from one sample sequenced in a study of graft-versus-host responses after intestinal transplantation. Their specific antigens are unknown. Assay: immunoSEQ multiplex PCR; the TCRdb copy retains only in-frame clones and omits some. The sample lists fewer than 150,000 clones; about 92% were seen once. Sequenced material: unstimulated CD4+ T cells sorted from spleen or lymph node cells, taken before intestinal transplant. Receptors were obtained from a human donor who received an intestinal transplant.

The V call is TRBV7-2, the J call TRBJ2-5; 10 nucleotides align to TRBD2. The V segment lost 3 bases and the J segment 5 bases; nucleotides outside the gene matches: 6. The germline gives CDR1 SGHTA, CDR2 FQGNSA. This CDR3 has 15 amino acids. CDR3 residues: CASSFIAGGRETQYF. Written as DNA, the CDR3 is TGTGCCAGCAGCTTCATAGCGGGGGGAAGGGAGACCCAGTACTTC.

This clone was found once. The chain combines TRBV19 with TRBJ2-4; TRBD2 aligns across 10 bases. V lost 6 bases, J lost 7 bases, and 6 bases stayed unmatched. The length of the CDR3 is 14 residues. Germline CDR1 and CDR2: LNHDA and SQIVND (reference sequence). CDR3 amino acids: CASRGAGGPNIQYF. CDR3 nucleotides: TGTGCCAGTAGAGGAGCGGGGGGGCCCAACATTCAGTACTTC.

This chain joins TRBV27 and TRBJ1-1; 8 bases agree with TRBD1. Trimming removed 5 bases from V and 5 bases from J; junction bases left unmatched: 10. The germline V gene encodes CDR1 MNHEY and CDR2 SMNVEV (reference sequence). This CDR3 has 15 amino acids. CDR3 region: CASSQWTGIGTEAFF. The CDR3, as DNA: TGTGCCAGCAGTCAATGGACAGGGATAGGGACTGAAGCTTTCTTT.

In its sample, this clone was seen a few times. The rearrangement joins TRBV10-3 to TRBJ1-2; 7 positions match TRBD1. Germline loops: CDR1 ENHRY, CDR2 SYGVKD. The CDR3 runs 12 residues. After removal of 9 bases from V and 7 bases from J, the junction contained 8 bases not matched to a gene. The CDR3 here is CAITNDRAGYTF. CDR3 nucleotide sequence: TGTGCCATTACTAACGACAGGGCTGGCTACACCTTC.

The J gene is TRBJ2-5, the V gene TRBV2, with 7 bases lining up with TRBD1. V shed 6 bases and J 2 bases; nucleotides not matched to a gene: 9. The germline gives CDR1 SNHLY, CDR2 FYNNEI. The CDR3 consists of 15 residues. CDR3 protein: CASRRARGSQETQYF. In DNA form, the CDR3 reads TGTGCCAGCAGAAGGGCCAGGGGGTCTCAAGAGACCCAGTACTTC.

The chain carries TRBV9 and TRBJ1-1; 7 nucleotides align to TRBD1. The CDR3 covers 14 residues. Looked up from germline, CDR1 is SGDLS and CDR2 is YYNGEE. With 4 bases clipped from V and 4 bases from J, the junction kept 7 bases outside the gene matches. The CDR3 here is CASSPLRGLTEAFF. Here the CDR3 DNA reads TGTGCCAGCAGCCCCCTAAGGGGGCTCACTGAAGCTTTCTTT.

J is TRBJ2-7 and V is TRBV9, with D possibly matching TRBD1 (6 bases). This CDR3 spans 13 amino acids. The V and J ends lost 0 bases and 3 bases respectively, with 7 bases between them. Germline assignment: CDR1 SGDLS and CDR2 YYNGEE. CDR3 DNA sequence: TGTGCCAGCAGCGTAGACAGGGACTACGAGCAGTACTTC. This sequence encodes CASSVDRDYEQYF.

This clone was seen just once. The rearrangement links TRBV9 to TRBJ1-1; the D gene is possibly TRBD1 (5 bases). The V gene lost 3 bases and the J gene lost 5 bases, with 20 bases spanning the gap. Germline V gene data show CDR1 as SGDLS and CDR2 as YYNGEE. The CDR3 totals 16 residues. The CDR3 nucleotides are TGTGCCAGCAGCGCCACGGGGGGAAATGGGGGAACTGAAGCTTTCTTT. This translates into CASSATGGNGGTEAFF.